This record concerns one T cell receptor (beta chain) sequence. These data come from a study of early T cells in non-severe SARS-CoV-2 infection. Individual cDNA molecules each received unique molecular identifiers attached to them. MiXCR, run by TCRdb on the 5' RACE reads, gives a single entry per CDR3 protein. The table records about 40,000 distinct CDR3 sequences, about 23% of them present only once. Per the germline V gene, CDR1 is MNHNS and CDR2 is SASEGT. This CDR3 region has 15 residues. The germline V and J ends were trimmed by 4 bases and 2 bases, with 12 bases remaining between them. The chain has TRBV6-1 and TRBJ1-5; TRBD1 might be the D (5 bases). The TCR was taken from an adult who was a healthcare worker with PCR-confirmed SARS-CoV-2 infection or an uninfected control (not recorded which). The sequencing here drew on whole blood, taken at baseline. The CDR3 DNA reads as TGTGCCAGCAGTGGGGACCCGAGGGGCAATCAGCCCCAGCATTTT. Its translation is CASSGDPRGNQPQHF.